The 19 T cell receptor beta chains presented below share a single source sample, sequenced in a study of shared clonotypes between healthy human individuals. TCRdb's copy holds only in-frame clones and misses some; the assay was immunoSEQ multiplex PCR. The data hold about 1.1 million clones, with about 84% observed a single time. Material for sequencing was memory CD4+ T cells from PBMCs. The subset denotes: CD45RA-negative fraction. The source is a man between 18 and 35 years old in good health. Some clones in this sample may be carry-over from other donors' samples.

J is TRBJ1-1 and V is TRBV10-3, with 7 bases identical to TRBD1. The V and J ends lost 11 bases and 1 base, in that order; junction bases with no gene match: 7. The germline gives CDR1 ENHRY, CDR2 SYGVKD. The CDR3 contains 13 residues. The CDR3 region has the DNA TGTGCCTCTACCCGGACAGGGAACACTGAAGCTTTCTTT. Translating gives CASTRTGNTEAFF.

The rearrangement joins TRBV28 to TRBJ2-3; D unresolved. V lost 6 bases, J lost 4 bases, and 14 bases lay in between. CDR1 MDHEN and CDR2 SYDVKM come from the germline V gene. The CDR3 totals 14 residues. For the CDR3, the DNA is TGTGCCAGCAGGACCCCTAAGGTCCCAGATACGCAGTATTTT. The encoded protein is CASRTPKVPDTQYF. The full variable domain, with the rest looked up from reference TRBV28 and TRBJ2-3, is DVKVTQSSRYLVKRTGEKVFLECVQDMDHENMFWYRQDPGLGLRLIYFSYDVKMKEKGDIPEGYSVSREKKERFSLILESASTNQTSMYLCASRTPKVPDTQYFGPGTRLTVL.

This clone was seen a handful of times. The chain uses TRBV28 and TRBJ1-2; 9 bases fit TRBD1. Unmatched junction bases numbered 12, after V lost 4 bases and J lost 6 bases. Germline V CDR1 and CDR2: MDHEN, SYDVKM. The CDR3 is 16 amino acids. CDR3 coding DNA: TGTGCCAGCAGTTCGGGACAGGGCGGGAGACTGGATGGCTACACCTTC. Translated, it gives CASSSGQGGRLDGYTF.

This clone appeared a single time. The V call is TRBV7-8, the J call TRBJ1-2; TRBD1 aligns across 9 bases. V dropped 5 bases and J dropped 3; count of bases not matched to a gene: 7. The V gene's germline CDR1 is SGHVS and CDR2 FQNEAQ. CDR3 size: 15 residues. The CDR3 sequence is CASSIGTGPYYGYTF. CDR3 sequence (DNA): TGTGCCAGCAGCATCGGGACAGGGCCTTACTATGGCTACACCTTC.

This clone occurred a few times. The CDR3: CASSRGTIAYEQYF. CDR3 nucleotide sequence: TGCGCCAGCAGCCGTGGTACAATTGCCTACGAGCAGTACTTC. The genes are TRBV4-1 and TRBJ2-7; D not resolved. The germline V gene has CDR1 MGHRA and CDR2 YSYEKL. The CDR3 is 14 residues long. V lost 4 bases and J 2 bases, leaving 12 bases between the germline ends.

Notes on this clone: Other DNA sequences of this sample code for an identical CDR3. The chain recombines TRBV28 with TRBJ1-4; TRBD1 matches 8 bases. V shed 4 bases and J 2 bases; nucleotides not matched to a gene: 3. This CDR3 has 15 amino acids. Germline-derived CDR1 and CDR2 are MDHEN and SYDVKM. Here the CDR3 reads CASSSGGATNEKLFF. The CDR3 DNA reads as TGTGCCAGCAGTTCAGGGGGCGCTACTAATGAAAAACTGTTTTTT.

This clone was found many times. This rearrangement joins TRBV5-1 to TRBJ1-2, with TRBD1 matching 8 bases. CDR3 length equals 14 residues. J lost 4 bases, V lost 4 bases, and 6 bases had no gene match. Germline CDR1 is SGHRS and CDR2 is YFSETQ. The CDR3 region has the DNA TGCGCCAGCAGCACTGGACAGGGAGGCTATGGCTACACCTTC. As protein: CASSTGQGGYGYTF.

DNA of the CDR3: TGTGCCAGCAGCCGGACTAAGAACAATGAGCAGTTCTTC. Amino acids: CASSRTKNNEQFF. The rearrangement links TRBV27 to TRBJ2-1; perhaps TRBD2 as D (6 bases). The germline gives CDR1 MNHEY, CDR2 SMNVEV (reference sequence). V lost 6 bases and J 5 bases, leaving 11 bases between the germline ends. This CDR3 contains 13 residues.

For this clone: Other DNA variants within this sample encode the same CDR3. This chain connects TRBV28 to TRBJ2-2, with D possibly being TRBD2 (6 bases). This CDR3 has 13 amino acids. Germline CDR1 MDHEN, CDR2 SYDVKM. The V and J ends lost 4 bases and 4 bases respectively, with 7 bases between them. The DNA of the CDR3 is TGTGCCAGCAGTTCCGGGGGCACCGGGGAGCTGTTTTTT. It yields the protein CASSSGGTGELFF.

This chain connects TRBV5-1 to TRBJ2-5, with TRBD2 matching over 7 bases. V dropped 5 bases and J dropped 4; count of bases not matched to a gene: 11. This CDR3 has 15 amino acids. CDR1 SGHRS and CDR2 YFSETQ come from the germline V gene. The chain's CDR3 is CASRETSLRTETQYF. The CDR3 bases are TGCGCCAGCAGAGAGACTAGCCTACGTACAGAGACCCAGTACTTC. Looking up the rest from reference TRBV5-1 and TRBJ2-5 gives the full variable domain: KAGVTQTPRYLIKTRGQQVTLSCSPISGHRSVSWYQQTPGQGLQFLFEYFSETQRNKGNFPGRFSGRQFSNSRSEMNVSTLELGDSALYLCASRETSLRTETQYFGPGTRLLVL.

V gene TRBV28 combines with J gene TRBJ2-7; D perhaps matches TRBD1 (5 bases). The germline V and J ends were trimmed by 4 bases and 6 bases, with 16 bases remaining between them. Germline V CDR1 and CDR2: MDHEN, SYDVKM. This CDR3 has 14 amino acids. The CDR3 DNA reads TGTGCCAGCAGTTCACCCAATAGGGGTGGCGAGCAGTACTTC. Protein sequence: CASSSPNRGGEQYF.

The rearrangement uses TRBV12-5 and TRBJ2-6; 9 nucleotides match TRBD1. This CDR3 has 17 residues. Per the germline V gene, CDR1 is LGHNT and CDR2 is FRNRAP. J was trimmed by 3 bases and V by 5 bases; bases with no gene match: 8. DNA for the CDR3: TGTGCTAGTGGTCTGGGACAGGGTAAAGTTGGGGCCAACGTCCTGACTTTC. Translated, it gives CASGLGQGKVGANVLTF. Looking up the rest from reference TRBV12-5 and TRBJ2-6 gives the full variable domain: DARVTQTPRHKVTEMGQEVTMRCQPILGHNTVFWYRQTMMQGLELLAYFRNRAPLDDSGMPKDRFSAEMPDATLATLKIQPSEPRDSAVYFCASGLGQGKVGANVLTFGAGSRLTVL.

This sequence joins TRBV5-6 and TRBJ2-5; D remains ambiguous. Germline V gene lookup returns CDR1 SGHDT and CDR2 YYEEEE. V was trimmed by 0 bases and J by 6 bases, leaving 9 bases between them. The CDR3 is 13 amino acids. The CDR3 sequence: CASSLVSTKTQYF. The CDR3 bases are TGTGCCAGCAGCTTGGTTAGCACCAAGACCCAGTACTTC.

The V gene is TRBV19, the J gene TRBJ2-1; tentatively, D is TRBD2 (6 bases). From germline, CDR1 is LNHDA and CDR2 SQIVND (reference sequence). V dropped 5 bases and J dropped 4 bases, with 18 bases sitting between them. The CDR3 runs 16 residues. The CDR3 DNA sequence: TGTGCCAGTAGTGGCCCGAGGAGGGAGTCTTACAATGAGCAGTTCTTC. Its protein product is CASSGPRRESYNEQFF.

The rearrangement links TRBV19 to TRBJ2-7; 10 bases are shared with TRBD1. The CDR3 is 14 residues long. Unmatched junction bases numbered 8, after V lost 5 bases and J lost 7 bases. The germline CDR1 and CDR2 sequences are LNHDA and SQIVND (reference sequence). Here the CDR3 DNA reads TGTGCCAGTAGTCAGACAGGGGGCACGGGGGAGCAGTACTTC. Its translation is CASSQTGGTGEQYF.

The chain recombines TRBV6-1 with TRBJ2-7, with 7 bases matching TRBD1. The germline V gene has CDR1 MNHNS and CDR2 SASEGT. This CDR3 comprises 14 residues. V gave up 4 bases and J gave up 0 bases; unmatched junction bases: 3. This CDR3 reads CASSADRSSYEQYF. The DNA of the CDR3 is TGTGCCAGCAGTGCGGACAGGAGCTCCTACGAGCAGTACTTC.

The rearrangement links TRBV7-3 to TRBJ2-1; unclear D gene. CDR1 and CDR2 (germline): SGHTA, FQGTGA. Trimming pared 5 bases from V and 2 bases from J, leaving 16 bases between. The length of the CDR3 is 16 residues. Here the CDR3 DNA reads TGTGCCAGCAGCCAGGCCCTTGGCGCGGCCTACAATGAGCAGTTCTTC. Translation: CASSQALGAAYNEQFF.

The chain is built from TRBV28 and TRBJ2-7, with 9 nucleotides matching TRBD1. V shed 5 bases and J 1 base; nucleotides not matched to a gene: 6. CDR1 and CDR2 (germline): MDHEN, SYDVKM. The CDR3 consists of 15 residues. CDR3 bases: TGTGCCAGCAGTCGACACAGGGGGCATTCCTACGAGCAGTACTTC. Translating it yields CASSRHRGHSYEQYF.

This clone has just one count. The chain has TRBV28 and TRBJ2-7; 9 bases align to TRBD1. Per germline, CDR1 MDHEN and CDR2 SYDVKM. The CDR3 covers 15 residues. V lost 5 bases and J lost 7; bases outside the gene matches: 12. Written as DNA, the CDR3 is TGTGCCAGCAGTGCTTACCGGGACAGGGTGGGAGAGCAGTACTTC. This sequence encodes CASSAYRDRVGEQYF.